A single sample is the source of the 18 T cell receptor beta chains below, sequenced in a study of cytomegalovirus exposure and HLA in healthy donors. 60 Vbeta and 13 Jbeta primers were used in PCR. The assay was immunoSEQ multiplex PCR, and TCRdb's table has in-frame clones only and misses some. The sample has more than 85,000 clones, around 73% seen once. Sequencing used PBMCs. Receptor source: a man in his forties or fifties in good health and CMV-seronegative.

This clone showed up just once. This sample also contains other DNA sequences that code for the same CDR3. The V gene is TRBV5-4, the J gene TRBJ1-1; no clear D. With 5 bases removed from V and 4 bases from J, the gap between germline ends came to 12 bases. This CDR3 region has 13 residues. Germline V lookup: CDR1 SGHNT, CDR2 YYREEE (reference sequence). DNA of the CDR3: TGTGCCAGCAGTTCCCGGGGTAGCACTGAAGCTTTCTTT. Its protein is CASSSRGSTEAFF. Full variable domain (outside the CDR3, taken from reference TRBV5-4 and TRBJ1-1): ETGVTQSPTHLIKTRGQQVTLRCSSQSGHNTVSWYQQALGQGPQFIFQYYREEENGRGNFPPRFSGLQFPNYSSELNVNALELDDSALYLCASSSRGSTEAFFGQGTRLTVV.

The chain employs TRBV6-1 and TRBJ1-2; 7 bases agree with TRBD1. Germline-derived CDR1 and CDR2 are MNHNS and SASEGT. CDR3 size: 13 residues. With 6 bases clipped from V and 6 bases from J, the junction kept 7 bases outside the gene matches. The CDR3 loop reads CASSLTGTDGYTF. CDR3 nucleotides: TGTGCCAGCAGCCTGACAGGGACGGATGGCTACACCTTC.

The chain is built from TRBV7-9 and TRBJ1-4; TRBD1 matches 10 bases. The germline V gene encodes CDR1 SEHNR and CDR2 FQNEAQ (reference sequence). The CDR3 runs 14 residues. V trimming: 5 bases; J trimming: 5 bases; junction bases outside the gene matches: 2. The CDR3: CASSRTGGNEKLFF. The CDR3 DNA is TGTGCCAGCAGCCGGACAGGGGGGAATGAAAAACTGTTTTTT.

This clone was detected only a few times. The J gene is TRBJ2-7, the V gene TRBV18, with TRBD2 identical over 11 bases. Germline V gene lookup returns CDR1 KGHSH and CDR2 LQKENI. V lost 4 bases to trimming and J lost 3 bases; unmatched junction nucleotides: 11. The CDR3 runs 17 residues. The chain's CDR3 is CASSLSSGGSTRYEQYF. The CDR3 DNA follows: TGTGCCAGCTCACTATCTAGCGGGGGGTCGACTCGCTACGAGCAGTACTTC.

V usage is TRBV25-1 and J usage is TRBJ1-4, with D uncertain. This CDR3 spans 15 amino acids. V shed 1 base and J shed 0 bases, with 6 bases lying between them. In germline, CDR1 is MGHDK, CDR2 SYGVNS. The CDR3, as DNA: TGTGCCAGCAGTGAATGGGAGGCAACTAATGAAAAACTGTTTTTT. Translating it yields CASSEWEATNEKLFF.

In its sample, this clone was seen a few times. This rearrangement joins TRBV19 to TRBJ1-5, with TRBD1 identical over 10 bases. The CDR3 length is 15 residues. V dropped 4 bases and J dropped 2; count of bases not matched to a gene: 2. Per germline, CDR1 LNHDA and CDR2 SQIVND (reference sequence). This chain's CDR3 is CASSTTGGRNQPQHF. In nucleotides, the CDR3 is TGTGCCAGTAGTACGACAGGGGGCCGCAATCAGCCCCAGCATTTT.

The sample holds a few counts of this clone. The V call is TRBV4-1, the J call TRBJ2-5, with 8 bases aligning to TRBD2. V was pared by 4 bases and J by 5 bases, with 9 bases of the junction left unmatched. The CDR3 totals 15 residues. Germline values: CDR1 MGHRA, CDR2 YSYEKL. CDR3 nucleotides: TGCGCCAGCAGCCTGGGCGGGGGGCCGGGGGAGACCCAGTACTTC. It yields the protein CASSLGGGPGETQYF.

J is TRBJ2-7 and V is TRBV29-1; D is unclear. CDR3 length: 12 amino acids. Trimming shortened V by 5 bases and J by 3 bases, and 11 bases separated the two germline ends. The germline V gene encodes CDR1 SQVTM and CDR2 ANQGSEA. The chain's CDR3 is CSVSGSYYEQYF. The DNA of the CDR3 is TGCAGCGTTTCAGGTTCATACTACGAGCAGTACTTC.

This chain connects TRBV27 to TRBJ2-6; 10 positions match TRBD1. V lost 3 bases and J lost 4; bases outside the gene matches: 9. This CDR3 comprises 18 residues. Germline loops: CDR1 MNHEY, CDR2 SMNVEV (reference sequence). Here the CDR3 DNA reads TGTGCCAGCAGTTTCTACCGACAGGGGGCGAGCGGGGCCAACGTCCTGACTTTC. Its translation: CASSFYRQGASGANVLTF.

This clone has more than one count but fewer than ten. V is TRBV5-4 and J is TRBJ2-1; 10 bases match TRBD1. There are 16 residues in the CDR3. Germline V gene data show CDR1 as SGHNT and CDR2 as YYREEE (reference sequence). Trimming at V came to 1 base and at J to 4 bases, leaving 5 bases not matched to a gene. Here the CDR3 DNA reads TGTGCCAGCAGCTTGCGTGGACAGGGGGTTTACAATGAGCAGTTCTTC. It is translated as CASSLRGQGVYNEQFF.

This chain links TRBV15 with TRBJ2-3, with 7 bases matching TRBD2. Unmatched junction bases numbered 3, after V lost 1 base and J lost 2 bases. Per germline, CDR1 LNHNV and CDR2 YYDKDF (reference sequence). The length of the CDR3 is 15 residues. The CDR3 reads CATSRARGDTDTQYF. As DNA, the CDR3 is TGTGCCACCAGCAGAGCCCGGGGGGACACAGATACGCAGTATTTT.

The V gene is TRBV19, the J gene TRBJ1-4; D possibly corresponds to TRBD1 (6 bases). Germline V gene data show CDR1 as LNHDA and CDR2 as SQIVND (reference sequence). The CDR3 covers 13 residues. Trimming took off 6 bases at V and 7 bases at J, with 12 bases between the two ends. The CDR3 is CASSHRESEKLFF. The CDR3 nucleotides read TGTGCCAGTAGCCACAGGGAGAGTGAAAAACTGTTTTTT.

There are many counts of this clone. The chain combines TRBV5-6 with TRBJ2-7; D possibly corresponds to TRBD2 (6 bases). CDR1 is SGHDT, CDR2 YYEEEE, per germline. The CDR3 has 13 residues. V dropped 4 bases and J dropped 13 bases, with 21 bases sitting between them. In DNA form, the CDR3 reads TGTGCCAGCAGCGGAATGAGCCGGGACTTTACCTACTTC. It codes for CASSGMSRDFTYF.

In DNA, the CDR3 is TGTGCCAGTAGCATCACTTCGGGACACAACGAGCAGTACTTC. It translates to CASSITSGHNEQYF. This chain links TRBV19 with TRBJ2-7, with D maybe TRBD1 (6 bases). The V end lost 6 bases, the J end lost 5 bases, and 17 bases lay between the germline ends. The CDR3 is 14 amino acids. Germline assignment: CDR1 LNHDA and CDR2 SQIVND (reference sequence). The full variable domain, completed using reference TRBV19 and TRBJ2-7, is DGGITQSPKYLFRKEGQNVTLSCEQNLNHDAMYWYRQDPGQGLRLIYYSQIVNDFQKGDIAEGYSVSREKKESFPLTVTSAQKNPTAFYLCASSITSGHNEQYFGPGTRLTVT.

This sequence joins TRBV27 and TRBJ2-5; weak D call: TRBD2 (5 bases). The DNA end lines up better with TRBJ2-7; the J call may be wrong. This CDR3 comprises 15 residues. The germline CDR1 and CDR2 sequences are MNHEY and SMNVEV (reference sequence). The CDR3 sequence is CASSLSFGGGYEQYF. CDR3 sequence (DNA): TGTGCCAGCAGTTTATCGTTTGGCGGAGGCTACGAGCAGTACTTC.

On this clone itself: A junction boundary mismatches the germline segment, possibly from a read error. This chain uses TRBV7-9 with TRBJ2-3, with a weak D call TRBD2 (7 bases). CDR3 length equals 16 residues. Germline values: CDR1 SEHNR, CDR2 FQNEAQ (reference sequence). The CDR3 reads CSSSSVRGRATDTQYF. In DNA, the CDR3 is TGTTCCAGCAGTTCGGTAAGGGGGAGGGCCACAGATACGCAGTATTTT.

The chain combines TRBV7-2 with TRBJ2-3; 8 nucleotides align to TRBD2. V shed 3 bases, J shed 5 bases, and the junction held 7 bases outside the gene matches. This CDR3 spans 15 amino acids. Germline lookup yields CDR1 SGHTA and CDR2 FQGNSA. The CDR3 loop is CASSFSGGAEDTQYF. The DNA for the CDR3 is TGTGCCAGCAGCTTCTCCGGGGGGGCCGAAGATACGCAGTATTTT.

This clone was seen more than once but under ten times. The genes are TRBV19 and TRBJ2-5, with D hard to call. The V end was cut by 6 bases, the J end by 5 bases, with 13 bases between. Germline loops: CDR1 LNHDA, CDR2 SQIVND (reference sequence). The CDR3 is made up of 13 amino acids. DNA of the CDR3: TGTGCCAGTAGCCCCCTTTTAATGGAGACCCAGTACTTC. Translation gives CASSPLLMETQYF.